Listed here are 17 T cell receptor beta chains from one sample, sequenced in a study of radiotherapy plus CTLA-4 blockade in lung cancer. TCRdb's copy holds only in-frame clones and misses some; the assay was immunoSEQ multiplex PCR. Seen here are 100,000 or so clones, 80% to 85% observed once, and the top ten hold about 23%. Sequenced here: peripheral blood, sampled from a patient treated with radiotherapy plus ipilimumab. All receptors come from a human donor with non-small cell lung cancer that progressed on radiotherapy plus ipilimumab.

The chain uses TRBV6-1 and TRBJ1-2; D unresolved. Per the germline V gene, CDR1 is MNHNS and CDR2 is SASEGT. CDR3 size: 14 residues. Trimming shortened V by 0 bases and J by 4 bases, and 9 bases separated the two germline ends. In nucleotides, the CDR3 is TGTGCCAGCAGTGAAGCCCCGGACGGCTATGGCTACACCTTC. Translating gives CASSEAPDGYGYTF.

This chain links TRBV6-1 with TRBJ1-2; D is uncertain. CDR1 and CDR2 from the germline V gene are MNHNS and SASEGT. V was shortened by 1 base and J by 4 bases, with 10 bases between the two germline ends. This CDR3 is 14 amino acids long. The DNA for the CDR3 is TGTGCCAGCAGTGAAGTCGGATTGGGCTATGGCTACACCTTC. Protein sequence: CASSEVGLGYGYTF.

This clone was counted between two and nine times. The rearrangement links TRBV18 to TRBJ1-1, with D possibly TRBD1 on 5 matching bases. V was trimmed by 4 bases and J by 4 bases, leaving 16 bases between them. Germline V gives CDR1 KGHSH, CDR2 LQKENI. The CDR3 runs to 15 residues. The CDR3 region has the DNA TGTGCCAGCTCACTTACCGATCGGGGGTTCACTGAAGCTTTCTTT. This gives the protein CASSLTDRGFTEAFF.

The V gene is TRBV11-2, the J gene TRBJ2-2; TRBD2 aligns across 10 bases. CDR3 length: 17 amino acids. The J segment lost 0 bases and the V segment lost 5 bases, leaving 6 bases of the junction unmatched. CDR1 and CDR2 from the germline V gene are SGHAT and FQNNGV. CDR3: CASSRRTSGTNTGELFF. The CDR3 nucleotides are TGTGCCAGCAGCCGAAGAACTAGCGGGACGAACACCGGGGAGCTGTTTTTT.

This chain uses TRBV27 with TRBJ2-2; D is perhaps TRBD1 (6 bases). V was trimmed by 3 bases and J by 5 bases, leaving 7 bases between them. Germline CDR1 and CDR2: MNHEY and SMNVEV (reference sequence). The CDR3 covers 13 residues. In DNA, the CDR3 is TGTGCCAGCAGTTTTAGGGGGACCGGGGAGCTGTTTTTT. It yields the protein CASSFRGTGELFF.

The V gene is TRBV19, the J gene TRBJ2-4; TRBD1 is a possible D gene (6 bases). The CDR3 runs to 17 residues. V was cut by 5 bases and J by 2 bases, with 19 bases left in between. CDR1 LNHDA and CDR2 SQIVND come from the germline V gene (reference sequence). This CDR3 reads CASSAGVRGTSKNIQYF. The CDR3, as DNA: TGTGCCAGTAGTGCAGGGGTCAGGGGAACCTCCAAAAACATTCAGTACTTC.

The chain is built from TRBV18 and TRBJ2-3; D is undetermined. V was cut by 1 base and J by 5 bases, with 1 base left in between. Germline V gives CDR1 KGHSH, CDR2 LQKENI. CDR3 length: 11 residues. CDR3 protein: CASSPQDTQYF. Here the CDR3 DNA reads TGTGCCAGCTCACCACAAGATACGCAGTATTTT. The full variable domain, rest sourced from reference TRBV18 and TRBJ2-3, is NAGVMQNPRHLVRRRGQEARLRCSPMKGHSHVYWYRQLPEEGLKFMVYLQKENIIDESGMPKERFSAEFPKEGPSILRIQQVVRGDSAAYFCASSPQDTQYFGPGTRLTVL.

The chain joins TRBV28 to TRBJ2-3; TRBD2 agrees at 7 bases. V gave up 3 bases and J gave up 3 bases; unmatched junction bases: 6. In germline, CDR1 is MDHEN, CDR2 SYDVKM. The CDR3 consists of 15 residues. The CDR3 sequence is CASSFAGVGTDTQYF. The CDR3 DNA is TGTGCCAGCAGTTTTGCGGGAGTTGGAACAGATACGCAGTATTTT.

This clone was found many times. V and J are TRBV2 and TRBJ2-2; D is undetermined. V gave up 4 bases and J gave up 6 bases, with 3 bases separating them. The CDR3 contains 11 residues. Germline lookup yields CDR1 SNHLY and CDR2 FYNNEI. The CDR3 region has the DNA TGTGCCAGCAGTGCATCCGGGGAGCTGTTTTTT. Translating it yields CASSASGELFF. The variable domain in full, completed from reference TRBV2 and TRBJ2-2, reads EPEVTQTPSHQVTQMGQEVILRCVPISNHLYFYWYRQILGQKVEFLVSFYNNEISEKSEIFDDQFSVERPDGSNFTLKIRSTKLEDSAMYFCASSASGELFFGEGSRLTVL.

The CDR3 loop is CASNRRGPAYEQYF. DNA for the CDR3: TGTGCCAGCAATCGGCGTGGCCCCGCGTACGAGCAGTACTTC. The rearrangement links TRBV28 to TRBJ2-7; the D is unclear. Germline CDR1 is MDHEN and CDR2 is SYDVKM. The CDR3 loop spans 14 amino acids. V was cut by 7 bases and J by 4 bases, with 17 bases left in between.

The genes are TRBV6-5 and TRBJ2-7; D possibly corresponds to TRBD2 (5 bases). The CDR3 is made up of 14 amino acids. Germline V gene lookup returns CDR1 MNHEY and CDR2 SVGAGI. Trimming removed 2 bases at V and 3 bases at J, with 11 bases between. In DNA form, the CDR3 reads TGTGCCAGCAGTTACGGCAGCCGGGACTACGAGCAGTACTTC. Amino acids: CASSYGSRDYEQYF.

The chain combines TRBV5-6 with TRBJ1-3, with 7 bases lining up with TRBD1. The ends lost 3 bases at V and 2 bases at J; junction bases unmatched: 2. The CDR3 length is 14 residues. In germline, CDR1 is SGHDT, CDR2 YYEEEE. DNA for the CDR3: TGTGCCAGCAGCTCACAGGGGACTGGAAACACCATATATTTT. Encoded protein: CASSSQGTGNTIYF.

J is TRBJ2-2 and V is TRBV5-4; D is unresolved. V lost 5 bases and J lost 8, with 19 bases in between. CDR1 and CDR2 (germline): SGHNT, YYREEE (reference sequence). CDR3 length: 15 residues. The CDR3 region has the DNA TGTGCCAGCAGTTTAGGGATCCCCGGCCAAGGGGAGCTGTTTTTT. Its translation is CASSLGIPGQGELFF.

The sample holds a few counts of this clone. V gene TRBV11-2 combines with J gene TRBJ2-2, with D perhaps matching TRBD2 (5 bases). Trimming stripped 5 bases from V and 0 bases from J, with 16 bases between. Germline-derived CDR1 and CDR2 are SGHAT and FQNNGV. The CDR3 sequence is 17 residues long. The CDR3 spells CASSHYRPDSNTGELFF. In DNA form, the CDR3 reads TGTGCCAGCAGCCATTACCGACCGGACTCGAACACCGGGGAGCTGTTTTTT.

This clone showed up just once. The J gene is TRBJ2-3, the V gene TRBV7-3; D remains unclear. Germline V gene lookup returns CDR1 SGHTA and CDR2 FQGTGA. Trimming cost V 6 bases and J 2 bases, with 15 bases left between them. This CDR3 spans 15 amino acids. In DNA form, the CDR3 reads TGTGCCAGCAGGATTACCCCGAAGCTCACAGATACGCAGTATTTT. Protein product: CASRITPKLTDTQYF.

V gene TRBV18 combines with J gene TRBJ2-7; 8 bases map to TRBD2. The V gene end was trimmed by 5 bases and the J gene end by 2 bases; junction bases not matched to a gene: 8. This CDR3 spans 15 amino acids. The germline V gene has CDR1 KGHSH and CDR2 LQKENI. The CDR3 sequence is CASSGMTSATYEQYF. The CDR3 region has the DNA TGTGCCAGCTCAGGGATGACTAGCGCCACCTACGAGCAGTACTTC. Based on the CDR3 plus reference TRBV18 and TRBJ2-7, the full variable domain is NAGVMQNPRHLVRRRGQEARLRCSPMKGHSHVYWYRQLPEEGLKFMVYLQKENIIDESGMPKERFSAEFPKEGPSILRIQQVVRGDSAAYFCASSGMTSATYEQYFGPGTRLTVT.

This rearrangement joins TRBV4-1 to TRBJ1-1; D is undetermined. Germline CDR1 reads MGHRA; CDR2 reads YSYEKL. The V and J ends lost 7 bases and 1 base respectively, with 13 bases between them. This CDR3 region has 14 residues. The CDR3 here is CASTAEEQNTEAFF. In DNA form, the CDR3 reads TGCGCCAGCACCGCTGAGGAACAGAACACTGAAGCTTTCTTT.